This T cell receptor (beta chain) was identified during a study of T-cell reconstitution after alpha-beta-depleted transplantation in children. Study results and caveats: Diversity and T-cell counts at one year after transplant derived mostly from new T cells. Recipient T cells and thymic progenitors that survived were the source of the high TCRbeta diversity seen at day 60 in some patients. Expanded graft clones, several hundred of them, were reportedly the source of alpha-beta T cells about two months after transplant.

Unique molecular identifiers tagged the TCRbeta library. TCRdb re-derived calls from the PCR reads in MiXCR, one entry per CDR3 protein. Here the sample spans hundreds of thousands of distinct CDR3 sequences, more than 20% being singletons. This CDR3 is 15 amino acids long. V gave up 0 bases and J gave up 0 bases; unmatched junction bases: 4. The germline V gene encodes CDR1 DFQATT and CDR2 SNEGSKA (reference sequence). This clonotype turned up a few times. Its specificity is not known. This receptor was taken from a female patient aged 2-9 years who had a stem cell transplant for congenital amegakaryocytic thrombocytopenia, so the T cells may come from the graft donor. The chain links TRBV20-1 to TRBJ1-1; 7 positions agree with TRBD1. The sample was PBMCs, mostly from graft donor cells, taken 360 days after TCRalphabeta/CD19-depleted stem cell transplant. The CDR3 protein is CSAREGGRLNTEAFF. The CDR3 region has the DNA TGCAGTGCTAGAGAAGGGGGCAGGTTGAACACTGAAGCTTTCTTT.